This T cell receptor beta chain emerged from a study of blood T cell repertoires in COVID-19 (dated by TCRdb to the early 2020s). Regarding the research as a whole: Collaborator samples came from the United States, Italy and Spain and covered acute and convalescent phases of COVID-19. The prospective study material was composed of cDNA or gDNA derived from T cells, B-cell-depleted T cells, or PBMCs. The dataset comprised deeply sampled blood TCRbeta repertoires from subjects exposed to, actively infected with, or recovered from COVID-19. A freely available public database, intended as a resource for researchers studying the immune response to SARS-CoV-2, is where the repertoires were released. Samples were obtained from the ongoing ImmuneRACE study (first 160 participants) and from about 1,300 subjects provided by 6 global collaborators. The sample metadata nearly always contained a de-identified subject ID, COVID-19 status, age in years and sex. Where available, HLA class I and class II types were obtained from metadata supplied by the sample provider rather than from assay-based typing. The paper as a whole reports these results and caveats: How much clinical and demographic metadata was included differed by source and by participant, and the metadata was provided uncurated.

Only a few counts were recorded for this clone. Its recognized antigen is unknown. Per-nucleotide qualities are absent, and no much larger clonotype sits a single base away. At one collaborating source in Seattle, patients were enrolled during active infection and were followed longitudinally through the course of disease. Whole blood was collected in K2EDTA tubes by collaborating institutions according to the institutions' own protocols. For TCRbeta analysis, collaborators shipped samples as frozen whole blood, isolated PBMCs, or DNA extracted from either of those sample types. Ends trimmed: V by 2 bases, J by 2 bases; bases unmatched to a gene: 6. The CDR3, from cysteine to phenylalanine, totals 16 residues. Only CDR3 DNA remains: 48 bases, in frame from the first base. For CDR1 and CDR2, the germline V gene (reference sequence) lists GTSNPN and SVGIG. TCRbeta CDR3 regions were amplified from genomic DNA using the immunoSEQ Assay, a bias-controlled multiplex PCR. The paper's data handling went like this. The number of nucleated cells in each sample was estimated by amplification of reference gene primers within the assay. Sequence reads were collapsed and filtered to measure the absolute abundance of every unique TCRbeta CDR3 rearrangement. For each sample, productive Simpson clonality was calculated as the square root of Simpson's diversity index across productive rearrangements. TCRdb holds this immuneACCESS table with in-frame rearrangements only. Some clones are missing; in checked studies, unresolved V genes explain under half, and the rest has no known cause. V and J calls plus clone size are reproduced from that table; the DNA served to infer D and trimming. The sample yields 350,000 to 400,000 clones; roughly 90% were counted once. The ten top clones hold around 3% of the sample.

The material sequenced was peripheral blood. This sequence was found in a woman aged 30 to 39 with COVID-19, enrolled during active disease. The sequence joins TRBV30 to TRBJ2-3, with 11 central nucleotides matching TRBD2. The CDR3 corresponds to CAWSLGTSGHTDTQYF. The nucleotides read TGTGCCTGGAGTTTAGGGACTAGCGGACACACAGATACGCAGTATTTT.